These 3 T cell receptor beta chains were all obtained from the same sample, sequenced in a study of T-cell reconstitution after alpha-beta-depleted transplantation in children. Molecular barcoding with unique molecular identifiers was used for the TCRbeta library. TCRdb re-called the PCR reads with MiXCR, one entry per CDR3 protein. The sample yields almost 250,000 distinct CDR3 sequences, roughly 26% seen once. Sample: PBMCs, taken before TCRalphabeta/CD19-depleted stem cell transplant. The receptors come from a girl aged 2 to 10 with Fanconi anemia, due to receive a stem cell transplant.

This clonotype was seen repeatedly, ten times or more. The chain has TRBV20-1 and TRBJ2-5; D is ambiguous. The CDR3 contains 11 residues. Trimming stripped 4 bases from V and 2 bases from J, with 5 bases between. Germline V gene sequence: CDR1 DFQATT, CDR2 SNEGSKA (reference sequence). The DNA of the CDR3 is TGCAGTGCTAACCTTCAAGAGACCCAGTACTTC. This gives the protein CSANLQETQYF.

Many counts were recorded for this clonotype. The chain recombines TRBV12-3 or TRBV12-4 with TRBJ2-4; 11 bases line up with TRBD1. The CDR3 is 17 residues long. Trimming took 6 bases from V and 1 from J; bases not matched to a gene: 8. CDR3 residues: CASRALGQGVAKNIQYF. CDR3 DNA: TGTGCCAGCAGAGCACTGGGACAGGGGGTGGCCAAAAACATTCAGTACTTC.

This clonotype was found a few times. The chain joins TRBV19 to TRBJ2-1; TRBD2 matches 11 bases. V was clipped by 5 bases and J by 5 bases; unmatched bases: 5. Germline loops: CDR1 LNHDA, CDR2 SQIVND (reference sequence). CDR3 length: 15 amino acids. The DNA of the CDR3 is TGTGCCAGTAGTTCACTAGCGGGAGTGGACAATGAGCAGTTCTTC. It codes for CASSSLAGVDNEQFF.